This passage covers 17 T cell receptor beta chains from one sample sequenced in a study of cytomegalovirus exposure and HLA in healthy donors. The method was immunoSEQ multiplex PCR; TCRdb's version includes in-frame clones alone and lacks a portion of them. The sample records under 350,000 clones, 70% to 90% being singletons. Material for sequencing was PBMCs. The receptors derive from a woman aged 18-29 years in good health and CMV-seronegative.

The chain recombines TRBV5-6 with TRBJ1-2; TRBD1 aligns across 8 bases. From germline, CDR1 is SGHDT and CDR2 YYEEEE. CDR3 size: 13 residues. V shed 4 bases, J shed 5 bases, and the junction held 4 bases outside the gene matches. The CDR3 nucleotides read TGTGCCAGCAGCGAGACAGGGGCTTATGGCTACACCTTC. It yields the protein CASSETGAYGYTF.

The chain is built from TRBV10-3 and TRBJ2-7; TRBD2 matches at 11 bases. This CDR3 comprises 16 residues. V lost 4 bases, J lost 7 bases, and 12 bases stayed unmatched. Germline V lookup: CDR1 ENHRY, CDR2 SYGVKD. This CDR3 reads CAISGGRTSGSGEQYF. The CDR3 nucleotides are TGTGCCATCAGTGGGGGCAGAACTAGCGGGAGTGGTGAGCAGTACTTC.

The V call is TRBV7-9, the J call TRBJ1-5, with 7 bases aligning to TRBD1. This CDR3 is 14 amino acids long. V lost 5 bases and J lost 5; bases outside the gene matches: 6. Germline V gene lookup returns CDR1 SEHNR and CDR2 FQNEAQ (reference sequence). The CDR3 spells CASSTTGEYQPQHF. The CDR3 region has the DNA TGTGCCAGCAGCACTACAGGGGAATATCAGCCCCAGCATTTT.

This chain links TRBV19 with TRBJ1-5; tentative D call: TRBD1 (6 bases). CDR1 and CDR2 (germline): LNHDA, SQIVND (reference sequence). Trimming stripped 9 bases from V and 4 bases from J, with 13 bases between. The CDR3 totals 13 residues. DNA of the CDR3: TGTGCCAGAGCACCAAGGGGGAATCAGCCCCAGCATTTT. It encodes CARAPRGNQPQHF.

The chain is built from TRBV2 and TRBJ2-2; 12 nucleotides match TRBD1. Germline CDR1 SNHLY, CDR2 FYNNEI. The CDR3 covers 16 residues. Trimming removed 6 bases from V and 4 bases from J; junction bases left unmatched: 6. The DNA of the CDR3 is TGTGCCAGCAGACTGGGGGACAGGGGGCGCACCGGGGAGCTGTTTTTT. This sequence encodes CASRLGDRGRTGELFF.

V and J are TRBV28 and TRBJ1-6, with 8 positions matching TRBD1. This CDR3 contains 17 residues. Looked up from germline, CDR1 is MDHEN and CDR2 is SYDVKM. The ends lost 6 bases at V and 0 bases at J; junction bases unmatched: 7. Written as DNA, the CDR3 is TGTGCCAGCAGCCGACGGACAGGGAGCTCCTATAATTCACCCCTCCACTTT. The encoded protein is CASSRRTGSSYNSPLHF.

The chain recombines TRBV5-1 with TRBJ1-5; 9 nucleotides match TRBD1. Per the germline V gene, CDR1 is SGHRS and CDR2 is YFSETQ. The V gene end was trimmed by 1 base and the J gene end by 10 bases; junction bases not matched to a gene: 9. The CDR3 totals 15 residues. The CDR3 DNA reads TGCGCCAGCAGCTTGAGCGGGACAGGGAGGGAACCCCAGCATTTT. Residues: CASSLSGTGREPQHF.

The V call is TRBV6-5, the J call TRBJ2-7, with 11 positions matching TRBD2. This CDR3 is 16 amino acids long. V lost 2 bases and J lost 3; bases outside the gene matches: 6. Looked up from germline, CDR1 is MNHEY and CDR2 is SVGAGI. For the CDR3, the DNA is TGTGCCAGCAGTTACCTACCTACTAGCGGGAGCTACGAGCAGTACTTC. It codes for CASSYLPTSGSYEQYF.

This clone was recorded only once. The chain employs TRBV5-1 and TRBJ1-6, with 7 bases matching TRBD1. CDR1 is SGHRS and CDR2 is YFSETQ in the germline V gene. Trimming cost V 3 bases and J 6 bases; bases outside gene matches: 3. The CDR3 is made up of 14 amino acids. In DNA form, the CDR3 reads TGCGCCAGCAGCTCGGGGACAGCTAATTCACCCCTCCACTTT. Translating gives CASSSGTANSPLHF.

The chain couples TRBV28 to TRBJ1-2; TRBD1 matches 8 bases. V lost 5 bases to trimming and J lost 2 bases; unmatched junction nucleotides: 10. From germline, CDR1 is MDHEN and CDR2 SYDVKM. This CDR3 contains 16 residues. CDR3 bases: TGTGCCAGCAGTCCCCACTCGGGACAGGAGAACTATGGCTACACCTTC. It is translated as CASSPHSGQENYGYTF.

The gene calls are TRBV9 and TRBJ1-1, with 7 bases aligning to TRBD1. CDR1 is SGDLS, CDR2 YYNGEE, per germline. The J segment lost 4 bases and the V segment lost 4 bases, leaving 7 bases of the junction unmatched. The CDR3 runs 14 residues. The CDR3 DNA is TGTGCCAGCAGCCCGTCGACAGGGATCACTGAAGCTTTCTTT. Translated: CASSPSTGITEAFF.

This clone was seen just once. The chain carries TRBV27 and TRBJ1-5; 12 nucleotides agree with TRBD1. Germline V gives CDR1 MNHEY, CDR2 SMNVEV (reference sequence). V was clipped by 8 bases and J by 5 bases; unmatched bases: 10. This CDR3 has 16 amino acids. The CDR3 nucleotides are TGTGCCAGCGGAAAGACCGGGACAGGGGGCGATCAGCCCCAGCATTTT. The encoded protein is CASGKTGTGGDQPQHF.

This chain connects TRBV4-1 to TRBJ2-7, with D unresolved. CDR1 is MGHRA, CDR2 YSYEKL, per germline. V shed 1 base and J shed 2 bases, with 24 bases lying between them. The length of the CDR3 is 19 residues. The DNA for the CDR3 is TGCGCCAGCAGCCAAGGGCGCGCGGTTGGCCTAAACTCGGCCTACGAGCAGTACTTC. Translation: CASSQGRAVGLNSAYEQYF.

The rearrangement links TRBV4-2 to TRBJ2-3; no definite D call. This CDR3 contains 16 residues. Trimming took 1 base from V and 5 from J, leaving 16 bases between them. Per the germline V gene, CDR1 is LGHNA and CDR2 is YNFKEQ. DNA for the CDR3: TGTGCCAGCAGCCAAGTCGGTCTATCCAGCGAAGATACGCAGTATTTT. As protein: CASSQVGLSSEDTQYF.

The chain combines TRBV18 with TRBJ1-1; D remains ambiguous. Trimming left V 0 bases short and J 0 bases short, with 5 bases between. Germline V CDR1 and CDR2: KGHSH, LQKENI. This CDR3 is built from 14 residues. The CDR3 here is CASSPPSVNTEAFF. The CDR3, as DNA: TGTGCCAGCTCACCACCTTCCGTGAACACTGAAGCTTTCTTT.

CDR3 protein: CASSLSDSGYTF. The CDR3, as DNA: TGTGCCAGCAGCCTTTCGGACAGTGGCTACACCTTC. The chain carries TRBV14 and TRBJ1-2, with D perhaps matching TRBD1 (6 bases). The CDR3 has 12 amino acids. Germline V gives CDR1 SGHDN, CDR2 FVKESK. The V end lost 4 bases, the J end lost 7 bases, and 10 bases lay between the germline ends.

CDR3 nucleotide sequence: TGTGCCAGCAGCCCGGAGGGGGCAAATGGCTACACCTTC. Protein sequence: CASSPEGANGYTF. The genes are TRBV7-9 and TRBJ1-2; 7 bases line up with TRBD1. Losses at the gene ends were 5 bases for V and 6 bases for J; bases not matched to a gene: 6. The CDR3 is 13 amino acids. Germline loops: CDR1 SEHNR, CDR2 FQNEAQ (reference sequence).